The clone carrying this T cell receptor beta chain was counted ten times or more. What it binds is not known. This sample is part of a study of identical twins. Findings of the study overall: Reduced insertions were recorded for abundant cord blood beta clonotypes, with no such pattern in memory repertoires.

Germline assignment: CDR1 SGDLS and CDR2 YYNGEE. The junction had 7 bases not matched to a gene; V was cut back by 3 bases and J by 8 bases. This CDR3 has 15 residues. Addition of a universal primer site occurred through template switching, and cDNA carried unique molecular identifiers. TCRdb re-derived calls from the 5' RACE reads in MiXCR, one entry per CDR3 protein. The sample includes fewer than 650,000 distinct CDR3 sequences, around 9.6% seen only once; the top ten take roughly 3.2%. Separately, the same data were catalogued under a study of yellow fever vaccine responses in identical twins.

The clonotype comes from a woman between 18 and 30 years old in good health. The chain combines TRBV9 with TRBJ2-2, with 10 bases matching TRBD1. The sample consisted of PBMCs. DNA of the CDR3: TGTGCCAGCAGCGCCTGGGACAGGGGATCGGGGGAGCTGTTTTTT. Translating gives CASSAWDRGSGELFF.